The entry below describes one TCR beta chain. It was with 60 Vbeta and 13 Jbeta primers that the PCR ran. Method: immunoSEQ multiplex PCR; TCRdb's copy keeps in-frame clones and lacks some. The sample spans 100,000 to 150,000 clones; the ten largest clones claim roughly 1.7%. V lost 2 bases to trimming and J lost 3 bases; unmatched junction nucleotides: 4. Germline loops: CDR1 SEHNR, CDR2 FQNEAQ (reference sequence). The CDR3 covers 14 residues. The sample is drawn from a study of cytomegalovirus exposure and HLA in healthy donors. The sample was PBMCs. V gene TRBV7-9 combines with J gene TRBJ2-7, with 7 positions matching TRBD1. The clonotype originates from a man between 18 and 35 years old in good health and CMV-seronegative. This CDR3 reads CASSLPGQSYEQYF. The CDR3 DNA follows: TGTGCCAGCAGCTTACCGGGACAGAGCTACGAGCAGTACTTC. The whole variable domain, filled in from reference TRBV7-9 and TRBJ2-7, reads DTGVSQNPRHKITKRGQNVTFRCDPISEHNRLYWYRQTLGQGPEFLTYFQNEAQLEKSRLLSDRFSAERPKGSFSTLEIQRTEQGDSAMYLCASSLPGQSYEQYFGPGTRLTVT.